This T cell receptor (beta chain) was sequenced during a study of shared clonotypes between healthy human individuals. Study-level findings and limits: The authors expected sequencing depth to affect clonotype sharing among donors.

The donors, healthy adults who were HIV-negative, had experienced no recent acute infections or vaccinations. The authors ran the assay at deep level. Clones were read by immunoSEQ multiplex PCR, and TCRdb kept only the in-frame ones, dropping some. The sample includes around 700,000 clones, around 67% seen only once; the top ten take about 1.7%. The CDR3 is made up of 14 amino acids. In germline, CDR1 is SGHTA, CDR2 FQGNSA. J was trimmed by 4 bases and V by 5 bases; bases with no gene match: 4. On this clone: What it recognizes is unknown. Additional DNA sequences in this sample encode the identical CDR3.

The chain joins TRBV7-2 to TRBJ1-3; TRBD1 agrees at 8 bases. The sequencing sample was made of memory CD4+ T cells sorted from blood. Specified subset: CD45RA-negative fraction. The clonotype was recovered from a woman aged 25 to 39 in good health. The CDR3 nucleotides read TGTGCCAGCAGCCCAGGGACAGGAGGAAACACCATATATTTT. As protein: CASSPGTGGNTIYF.